This passage covers 27 T cell receptor beta chains from one sample sequenced in a study of control samples from healthy donors and cancer patients. Assay: immunoSEQ multiplex PCR; the TCRdb copy retains only in-frame clones and omits some. The sample includes fewer than 150,000 clones, roughly 90% seen only once; the top ten take just over 8.5%. The sequencing sample was made of blood. All receptors come from a man aged 18 to 30 in good health.

The rearrangement links TRBV4-2 to TRBJ2-3; the D is unclear. Trimming cost V 4 bases and J 7 bases, with 15 bases left between them. CDR1 and CDR2 from the germline V gene are LGHNA and YNFKEQ. The CDR3 has 14 amino acids. CDR3 nucleotide sequence: TGTGCCAGCAGCCTTAGTCTCGAGCTGAATACGCAGTATTTT. It translates to CASSLSLELNTQYF.

V usage is TRBV11-2 and J usage is TRBJ2-2; 7 bases fit TRBD1. After removal of 4 bases from V and 7 bases from J, the junction contained 9 bases not matched to a gene. The germline V gene has CDR1 SGHAT and CDR2 FQNNGV. The CDR3 runs to 15 residues. The CDR3 coding sequence is TGTGCCAGCAGCTCAGAGGGGGCGTGGGACGGGGAGCTGTTTTTT. Its protein is CASSSEGAWDGELFF. The full variable domain, rest sourced from reference TRBV11-2 and TRBJ2-2, is EAGVAQSPRYKIIEKRQSVAFWCNPISGHATLYWYQQILGQGPKLLIQFQNNGVVDDSQLPKDRFSAERLKGVDSTLKIQPAKLEDSAVYLCASSSEGAWDGELFFGEGSRLTVL.

J is TRBJ1-1 and V is TRBV2; tentatively, D is TRBD1 (6 bases). This CDR3 has 15 amino acids. Per germline, CDR1 SNHLY and CDR2 FYNNEI. V lost 7 bases and J 0 bases, leaving 15 bases between the germline ends. The CDR3 loop reads CASTGRGGLNTEAFF. CDR3 DNA: TGTGCCAGCACTGGGAGGGGGGGGTTGAACACTGAAGCTTTCTTT.

The CDR3: CASSLRVTEAFF. The CDR3 DNA is TGTGCCAGCAGCTTAAGGGTCACTGAAGCTTTCTTT. The chain joins TRBV7-9 to TRBJ1-1; D is ambiguous. V was shortened by 2 bases and J by 4 bases, with 5 bases between the two germline ends. The CDR3 sequence is 12 residues long. Germline loops: CDR1 SEHNR, CDR2 FQNEAQ (reference sequence). The whole variable domain, remainder taken from reference TRBV7-9 and TRBJ1-1, is DTGVSQNPRHKITKRGQNVTFRCDPISEHNRLYWYRQTLGQGPEFLTYFQNEAQLEKSRLLSDRFSAERPKGSFSTLEIQRTEQGDSAMYLCASSLRVTEAFFGQGTRLTVV.

This clone appeared once. The V call is TRBV10-3, the J call TRBJ2-3, with 8 positions matching TRBD2. V lost 5 bases to trimming and J lost 2 bases; unmatched junction nucleotides: 3. The CDR3 extends over 14 amino acids. Germline V gives CDR1 ENHRY, CDR2 SYGVKD. Written as DNA, the CDR3 is TGTGCCATCAGTACGGGGGGGCCCACAGATACGCAGTATTTT. Its translation is CAISTGGPTDTQYF.

The chain combines TRBV7-2 with TRBJ2-7, with 8 bases that match TRBD1. Unmatched junction bases numbered 3, after V lost 3 bases and J lost 2 bases. The CDR3 runs to 14 residues. CDR1 is SGHTA, CDR2 FQGNSA, per germline. The CDR3 nucleotides are TGTGCCAGCAGCTTGGACAGGGATACCTACGAGCAGTACTTC. This gives the protein CASSLDRDTYEQYF.

This chain joins TRBV9 and TRBJ1-4, with D perhaps matching TRBD1 (5 bases). Trimming took 4 bases from V and 4 from J, leaving 8 bases between them. CDR3 size: 13 residues. CDR1 and CDR2 (germline): SGDLS, YYNGEE. In nucleotides, the CDR3 is TGTGCCAGCAGCACCAGGGTTAATGAAAAACTGTTTTTT. Encoded protein: CASSTRVNEKLFF.

This clone was seen a few times. The chain recombines TRBV5-1 with TRBJ2-7; D uncertain. The CDR3 loop spans 13 amino acids. The ends were cut back, 0 bases at V and 3 bases at J, with 7 bases in the middle. Germline values: CDR1 SGHRS, CDR2 YFSETQ. In nucleotides, the CDR3 is TGCGCCAGCAGCTTGGCGCACCTCTACGAGCAGTACTTC. This codes for CASSLAHLYEQYF. Filled out from reference TRBV5-1 and TRBJ2-7, the complete variable domain reads KAGVTQTPRYLIKTRGQQVTLSCSPISGHRSVSWYQQTPGQGLQFLFEYFSETQRNKGNFPGRFSGRQFSNSRSEMNVSTLELGDSALYLCASSLAHLYEQYFGPGTRLTVT.

This clone was detected once. V is TRBV7-3 and J is TRBJ1-3; TRBD1 matches at 8 bases. This CDR3 is 17 amino acids long. Germline lookup yields CDR1 SGHTA and CDR2 FQGTGA. Unmatched junction bases numbered 8, after V lost 4 bases and J lost 0 bases. The CDR3 nucleotides are TGTGCCAGCAGCTCCAAGGGACAGGCCAACTCTGGAAACACCATATATTTT. It is translated as CASSSKGQANSGNTIYF.

V and J are TRBV7-3 and TRBJ2-5; TRBD1 agrees at 7 bases. Per germline, CDR1 SGHTA and CDR2 FQGTGA. The CDR3 contains 14 residues. V gave up 5 bases and J gave up 1 base; unmatched junction bases: 4. CDR3 amino acids: CASSPGTAQETQYF. The CDR3 DNA reads as TGTGCCAGCAGCCCCGGGACAGCCCAAGAGACCCAGTACTTC.

This sequence joins TRBV9 and TRBJ2-2; tentatively, D is TRBD1 or TRBD2 (5 bases each). The CDR3 runs 14 residues. The germline V gene encodes CDR1 SGDLS and CDR2 YYNGEE. The V end was cut by 10 bases, the J end by 0 bases, with 13 bases between. The CDR3 region is CASEGTANTGELFF. In DNA, the CDR3 is TGTGCCTCCGAAGGGACGGCGAACACCGGGGAGCTGTTTTTT.

This chain joins TRBV6-5 and TRBJ2-7; 11 nucleotides line up with TRBD2. Germline-derived CDR1 and CDR2 are MNHEY and SVGAGI. The CDR3 contains 15 residues. V lost 6 bases to trimming and J lost 2 bases; unmatched junction nucleotides: 6. For the CDR3, the DNA is TGTGCCAGCAGGAGACTAGCGGGGAATGCCTACGAGCAGTACTTC. Protein product: CASRRLAGNAYEQYF.

The J gene is TRBJ1-5, the V gene TRBV7-2; D perhaps matches TRBD1 (6 bases). Germline CDR1 and CDR2: SGHTA and FQGNSA. The CDR3 covers 15 residues. V lost 3 bases and J lost 4, with 13 bases in between. CDR3 amino acids: CASSLNRGANQPQHF. CDR3 DNA: TGTGCCAGCAGCTTGAATAGGGGGGCTAATCAGCCCCAGCATTTT.

V is TRBV11-3 and J is TRBJ2-3; unclear D gene. CDR3 length equals 11 residues. CDR1 SGHNT and CDR2 YENEEA come from the germline V gene. V was clipped by 8 bases and J by 10 bases, with 13 bases between them. The CDR3 spells CASWPQDAQYF. In DNA form, the CDR3 reads TGTGCCAGCTGGCCCCAGGATGCGCAGTATTTT.

This chain connects TRBV2 to TRBJ2-1, with D perhaps TRBD1 (6 bases). V lost 5 bases, J lost 9 bases, and 14 bases lay in between. This CDR3 comprises 13 residues. Germline V gene data show CDR1 as SNHLY and CDR2 as FYNNEI. The DNA of the CDR3 is TGTGCCAGCAGTACGACAGGCACGGGTGAGCAGTTCTTC. Translated: CASSTTGTGEQFF.

The chain recombines TRBV7-2 with TRBJ2-7; D gene uncertain. The CDR3 loop spans 14 amino acids. The germline V and J ends were trimmed by 1 base and 3 bases, with 10 bases remaining between them. Germline loops: CDR1 SGHTA, CDR2 FQGNSA. CDR3 residues: CASSLGRQYYEQYF. The CDR3 DNA sequence: TGTGCCAGCAGCTTAGGGCGGCAGTACTACGAGCAGTACTTC.

This clone was counted between two and nine times. V gene TRBV6-1 combines with J gene TRBJ1-4, with 8 positions matching TRBD1. The CDR3 consists of 14 residues. V lost 1 base, J lost 7 bases, and 2 bases stayed unmatched. CDR1 and CDR2 from the germline V gene are MNHNS and SASEGT. The CDR3 sequence: CASSEGTGFEKLFF. The DNA of the CDR3 is TGTGCCAGCAGTGAAGGGACAGGGTTTGAAAAACTGTTTTTT.

The chain carries TRBV20-1 and TRBJ1-1, with D maybe TRBD1 (5 bases). Trimming took 1 base from V and 7 from J, leaving 7 bases between them. The germline gives CDR1 DFQATT, CDR2 SNEGSKA (reference sequence). This CDR3 is built from 11 residues. The CDR3 sequence is CSARADNEAFF. For the CDR3, the DNA is TGCAGTGCTAGAGCGGACAATGAAGCTTTCTTT.

The chain links TRBV5-1 to TRBJ1-1; D is uncertain. Per the germline V gene, CDR1 is SGHRS and CDR2 is YFSETQ. The CDR3 covers 13 residues. Trimming took off 1 base at V and 7 bases at J, with 11 bases between the two ends. The CDR3 loop reads CASSLSAQDEAFF. The CDR3 nucleotides read TGCGCCAGCAGCTTGTCCGCCCAGGATGAAGCTTTCTTT.

The V and J genes are TRBV6-5 and TRBJ1-5; no reliable D call. V was trimmed by 10 bases and J by 7 bases, leaving 23 bases between them. Germline loops: CDR1 MNHEY, CDR2 SVGAGI. This CDR3 contains 15 residues. The CDR3: CATQQERGWRQPQHF. As DNA, the CDR3 is TGTGCCACGCAACAAGAGCGGGGTTGGAGGCAGCCCCAGCATTTT.

The chain has TRBV5-4 and TRBJ2-5, with a weak D call TRBD1 (5 bases). CDR1 and CDR2 (germline): SGHNT, YYREEE (reference sequence). This CDR3 has 13 amino acids. V was clipped by 0 bases and J by 5 bases, with 8 bases between them. The CDR3 nucleotides read TGTGCCAGCAGCTTGGGACAGTCGGAGACCCAGTACTTC. Residues: CASSLGQSETQYF.

CDR3 coding DNA: TGCGCCAGCAGCATACAGGGGCCTGGAAACACCATATATTTT. It specifies CASSIQGPGNTIYF. The V and J genes are TRBV5-1 and TRBJ1-3; TRBD1 matches at 7 bases. CDR3 size: 14 residues. CDR1 and CDR2 (germline): SGHRS, YFSETQ. V lost 4 bases to trimming and J lost 2 bases; unmatched junction nucleotides: 3.

The J gene is TRBJ2-3, the V gene TRBV25-1, with D perhaps matching TRBD1 or TRBD2 (7 bases each). The V and J ends lost 6 bases and 2 bases respectively, with 12 bases between them. The CDR3 totals 14 residues. Germline CDR1 MGHDK, CDR2 SYGVNS. CDR3 sequence: CASRGGTVTDTQYF. DNA of the CDR3: TGTGCCAGCAGGGGGGGGACAGTCACAGATACGCAGTATTTT.

V is TRBV29-1 and J is TRBJ1-3, with D maybe TRBD1 (5 bases). Trimming stripped 6 bases from V and 0 bases from J, with 12 bases between. The length of the CDR3 is 14 residues. From germline, CDR1 is SQVTM and CDR2 ANQGSEA. CDR3 protein: CSVMGRSSGNTIYF. The CDR3 region has the DNA TGCAGCGTCATGGGACGGAGCTCTGGAAACACCATATATTTT.

This chain connects TRBV4-1 to TRBJ2-5, with a possible D match to TRBD2 (5 bases). The CDR3 runs 14 residues. Germline CDR1 and CDR2: MGHRA and YSYEKL. Trimming stripped 4 bases from V and 5 bases from J, with 14 bases between. The CDR3 bases are TGCGCCAGCAGCCCTGGACTGGGGAAGGAGACCCAGTACTTC. Protein sequence: CASSPGLGKETQYF.

This clone occurred once. The chain employs TRBV5-1 and TRBJ1-1; 9 positions agree with TRBD1. The CDR3 totals 16 residues. Per germline, CDR1 SGHRS and CDR2 YFSETQ. The ends lost 4 bases at V and 0 bases at J; junction bases unmatched: 7. The CDR3 sequence: CASSTGQGWMNTEAFF. The CDR3 DNA reads TGCGCCAGCAGCACGGGACAGGGCTGGATGAACACTGAAGCTTTCTTT. Using reference TRBV5-1 and TRBJ1-1 for the parts outside the CDR3, the full variable domain is KAGVTQTPRYLIKTRGQQVTLSCSPISGHRSVSWYQQTPGQGLQFLFEYFSETQRNKGNFPGRFSGRQFSNSRSEMNVSTLELGDSALYLCASSTGQGWMNTEAFFGQGTRLTVV.

This chain connects TRBV3-1 (or the pseudogene TRBV3-2) to TRBJ1-1; D is perhaps TRBD1 (5 bases). The CDR3 is made up of 14 amino acids. Germline V gene data show CDR1 as LGHDT and CDR2 as YNNKEL (reference sequence). The ends were cut back, 2 bases at V and 5 bases at J, with 12 bases in the middle. CDR3 coding DNA: TGTGCCAGCAGCCAACAGGGTATAGGGACTGAAGCTTTCTTT. As protein: CASSQQGIGTEAFF.